Presented here are 7 T cell receptor beta chains from one specimen sequenced in a study of shared clonotypes between healthy human individuals. Only in-frame clones appear in the TCRdb table, and some are missing; sequencing was by immunoSEQ multiplex PCR. Of millions of clones in the sample, roughly 96% were seen once. Sequenced: naive CD4+ T cells sorted from blood. Subset given: CD45RA+ positively selected. Source of these receptors: a man between 18 and 29 years old in good health.

This chain joins TRBV5-1 and TRBJ2-7; 8 positions agree with TRBD2. This CDR3 has 16 residues. Per the germline V gene, CDR1 is SGHRS and CDR2 is YFSETQ. V lost 4 bases and J lost 5; bases outside the gene matches: 14. CDR3 amino acids: CASSLWGREELDEQYF. In DNA, the CDR3 is TGCGCCAGCAGCCTCTGGGGGCGGGAGGAGTTAGACGAGCAGTACTTC.

Regarding this clone: The same CDR3 arises from other DNA sequences in this sample as well. The chain couples TRBV6-5 to TRBJ1-5; D is unclear. Germline V gene data show CDR1 as MNHEY and CDR2 as SVGAGI. This CDR3 region has 15 residues. Trimming took 3 bases from V and 2 from J, leaving 11 bases between them. CDR3 amino acids: CASSYRAGGNQPQHF. DNA of the CDR3: TGTGCCAGCAGTTATCGGGCCGGGGGCAATCAGCCCCAGCATTTT.

The chain carries TRBV18 and TRBJ1-5; the match to TRBD1 covers 7 bases. J lost 0 bases, V lost 4 bases, and 9 bases had no gene match. CDR1 and CDR2 from the germline V gene are KGHSH and LQKENI. The CDR3 spans 17 residues. The CDR3 spells CASSRGRQGGSNQPQHF. The CDR3 DNA reads as TGTGCCAGCTCACGGGGCCGGCAGGGGGGTAGCAATCAGCCCCAGCATTTT.

The gene calls are TRBV19 and TRBJ2-7, with TRBD2 as a possible D gene (6 bases). CDR1 is LNHDA and CDR2 is SQIVND in the germline V gene (reference sequence). The CDR3 contains 14 residues. V lost 7 bases to trimming and J lost 3 bases, with 16 bases between them. This chain's CDR3 is CASKGTPICYEQYF. CDR3 bases: TGTGCCAGTAAAGGGACTCCAATTTGCTACGAGCAGTACTTC.

This chain uses TRBV11-2 with TRBJ2-3, with 9 bases aligning to TRBD1. CDR1 is SGHAT and CDR2 is FQNNGV in the germline V gene. V was clipped by 8 bases and J by 3 bases; unmatched bases: 6. This CDR3 spans 14 amino acids. The CDR3 loop reads CASGGTGKTDTQYF. The CDR3 coding sequence is TGTGCCAGCGGGGGGACAGGGAAAACAGATACGCAGTATTTT.

Comment on this clone: This sample includes further DNA sequences coding for the same CDR3. CDR3: CASSLGSNYGYTF. CDR3 coding DNA: TGTGCCAGCAGTTTAGGCAGCAACTATGGCTACACCTTC. J is TRBJ1-2 and V is TRBV28; D not certain. V lost 2 bases and J 2 bases, leaving 6 bases between the germline ends. The CDR3 is 13 residues long. The germline V gene encodes CDR1 MDHEN and CDR2 SYDVKM.

This sequence joins TRBV19 and TRBJ1-3, with D unresolved. CDR1 is LNHDA, CDR2 SQIVND, per germline (reference sequence). The CDR3 runs 14 residues. Trimming left V 6 bases short and J 0 bases short, with 9 bases between. This chain's CDR3 is CASSSQRSGNTIYF. In DNA, the CDR3 is TGTGCCAGTAGCTCTCAGCGCTCTGGAAACACCATATATTTT. The full variable domain, in which reference TRBV19 and TRBJ1-3 provide the parts outside the CDR3, is DGGITQSPKYLFRKEGQNVTLSCEQNLNHDAMYWYRQDPGQGLRLIYYSQIVNDFQKGDIAEGYSVSREKKESFPLTVTSAQKNPTAFYLCASSSQRSGNTIYFGEGSWLTVV.